This is a list of T cell receptor beta chains from one sample in a study of T cell responses to AZD1222 COVID-19 vaccine. Clones were sequenced by immunoSEQ multiplex PCR, and TCRdb holds only the in-frame ones, with some missing. The data contain 100,000 or so clones, about 81% of them seen just once; the ten biggest clones take up 5%. The material sequenced was peripheral blood, taken on day 0 of AZD1222 vaccination. All receptors derive from an adult in good health. CDR3s include the opening cysteine and the closing phenylalanine or tryptophan.

V gene: TRBV6-2/TRBV6-3; J gene: TRBJ1-1; CDR3 protein: CASSPTIDRNTEAFF
V gene: TRBV19; J gene: TRBJ2-1; CDR3 protein: CASSISGDRGRRDEQFF
V gene: TRBV9; J gene: TRBJ1-2; CDR3 protein: CASSVQGLHGYTF
V gene: TRBV19; J gene: TRBJ2-1; CDR3 protein: CASSIWGGLARFF
V gene: TRBV10-3; J gene: TRBJ1-1; CDR3 protein: CAISAKAQNTEAFF
V gene: TRBV19; J gene: TRBJ1-6; CDR3 protein: CASSPTGGFSSYNSPLHF
V gene: TRBV9; J gene: TRBJ1-1; CDR3 protein: CASSEPFAGSEAFF
V gene: TRBV7-7; J gene: TRBJ2-1; CDR3 protein: CASSPGQGGNNEQFF
V gene: TRBV19; J gene: TRBJ2-5; CDR3 protein: CASSSGTPRGWETQYF
V gene: TRBV29-1; J gene: TRBJ1-1; CDR3 protein: CSGGVDTEAFF
V gene: TRBV9; J gene: TRBJ2-7; CDR3 protein: CASSASGGLYEQYF
V gene: TRBV4-3; J gene: TRBJ2-7; CDR3 protein: CASSQDLWGSYEQYF
V gene: TRBV5-1; J gene: TRBJ2-5; CDR3 protein: CASTPGLVGETQYF
V gene: TRBV6-4; J gene: TRBJ2-3; CDR3 protein: CASSDSAGGLDTQYF
V gene: TRBV4-1; J gene: TRBJ2-7; CDR3 protein: CASSQIRGSYEQYF
V gene: TRBV5-1; J gene: TRBJ2-1; CDR3 protein: CASSLQDYNEQFF
V gene: TRBV6-5; J gene: TRBJ1-6; CDR3 protein: CASSYSMGQAPTPLHF
V gene: TRBV6-2/TRBV6-3; J gene: TRBJ2-3; CDR3 protein: CASSYSPAGSTDTQYF
V gene: TRBV6-5; J gene: TRBJ2-5; CDR3 protein: CASRGTSGGQETQYF
V gene: TRBV27; J gene: TRBJ2-7; CDR3 protein: CASSFRGIGPSYEQYF
V gene: TRBV25-1; J gene: TRBJ1-1; CDR3 protein: CASSDILWGTEAFF
V gene: TRBV2; J gene: TRBJ1-2; CDR3 protein: CASSEVGYDGYTF
V gene: TRBV18; J gene: TRBJ1-2; CDR3 protein: CASSPGTLYGYTF
V gene: TRBV4-3; J gene: TRBJ2-3; CDR3 protein: CASSQAGALGTDTQYF
V gene: TRBV27; J gene: TRBJ1-1; CDR3 protein: CASSWVGLNTEAFF
V gene: TRBV4-3; J gene: TRBJ1-2; CDR3 protein: CASSQDGENYGYTF
V gene: TRBV2; J gene: TRBJ2-2; CDR3 protein: CASRVAPNTGELFF
V gene: TRBV7-2; J gene: TRBJ2-7; CDR3 protein: CASKHRGRLEQYF
V gene: TRBV5-1; J gene: TRBJ1-1; CDR3 protein: CASGTGGEAREAFF
V gene: TRBV7-9; J gene: TRBJ2-7; CDR3 protein: CASTLGGYEQYF
V gene: TRBV6-5; J gene: TRBJ2-2; CDR3 protein: CASRGQATGELFF
V gene: TRBV18; J gene: TRBJ1-5; CDR3 protein: CASSPPKGQPQHF
V gene: TRBV5-6; J gene: TRBJ2-7; CDR3 protein: CASSLMALTPRYEQYF
V gene: TRBV5-4; J gene: TRBJ2-7; CDR3 protein: CASSPTRQGGWGYEQYF
V gene: TRBV5-1; J gene: TRBJ2-3; CDR3 protein: CASSRVVGLAGAVGTDTQYF
V gene: TRBV4-2; J gene: TRBJ1-4; CDR3 protein: CASSQSRGGEKLFF
V gene: TRBV18; J gene: TRBJ1-2; CDR3 protein: CASSGQQNYGYTF
V gene: TRBV19; J gene: TRBJ2-1; CDR3 protein: CASRGGSSYNEQFF
V gene: TRBV6-5; J gene: TRBJ1-1; CDR3 protein: CASSYSVNTEAFF
V gene: TRBV12-3/TRBV12-4; J gene: TRBJ1-4; CDR3 protein: CASSLAGVEKLFF
V gene: TRBV4-3; J gene: TRBJ2-6; CDR3 protein: CASSQDLRQTISGANVLTF
V gene: TRBV12-3/TRBV12-4; J gene: TRBJ1-1; CDR3 protein: CASSLVQNTEAFF
V gene: TRBV7-9; J gene: TRBJ1-6; CDR3 protein: CASSLSKGSSGSPLHF
V gene: TRBV3-1/TRBV3-2; J gene: TRBJ1-3; CDR3 protein: CAHETGNTIYF